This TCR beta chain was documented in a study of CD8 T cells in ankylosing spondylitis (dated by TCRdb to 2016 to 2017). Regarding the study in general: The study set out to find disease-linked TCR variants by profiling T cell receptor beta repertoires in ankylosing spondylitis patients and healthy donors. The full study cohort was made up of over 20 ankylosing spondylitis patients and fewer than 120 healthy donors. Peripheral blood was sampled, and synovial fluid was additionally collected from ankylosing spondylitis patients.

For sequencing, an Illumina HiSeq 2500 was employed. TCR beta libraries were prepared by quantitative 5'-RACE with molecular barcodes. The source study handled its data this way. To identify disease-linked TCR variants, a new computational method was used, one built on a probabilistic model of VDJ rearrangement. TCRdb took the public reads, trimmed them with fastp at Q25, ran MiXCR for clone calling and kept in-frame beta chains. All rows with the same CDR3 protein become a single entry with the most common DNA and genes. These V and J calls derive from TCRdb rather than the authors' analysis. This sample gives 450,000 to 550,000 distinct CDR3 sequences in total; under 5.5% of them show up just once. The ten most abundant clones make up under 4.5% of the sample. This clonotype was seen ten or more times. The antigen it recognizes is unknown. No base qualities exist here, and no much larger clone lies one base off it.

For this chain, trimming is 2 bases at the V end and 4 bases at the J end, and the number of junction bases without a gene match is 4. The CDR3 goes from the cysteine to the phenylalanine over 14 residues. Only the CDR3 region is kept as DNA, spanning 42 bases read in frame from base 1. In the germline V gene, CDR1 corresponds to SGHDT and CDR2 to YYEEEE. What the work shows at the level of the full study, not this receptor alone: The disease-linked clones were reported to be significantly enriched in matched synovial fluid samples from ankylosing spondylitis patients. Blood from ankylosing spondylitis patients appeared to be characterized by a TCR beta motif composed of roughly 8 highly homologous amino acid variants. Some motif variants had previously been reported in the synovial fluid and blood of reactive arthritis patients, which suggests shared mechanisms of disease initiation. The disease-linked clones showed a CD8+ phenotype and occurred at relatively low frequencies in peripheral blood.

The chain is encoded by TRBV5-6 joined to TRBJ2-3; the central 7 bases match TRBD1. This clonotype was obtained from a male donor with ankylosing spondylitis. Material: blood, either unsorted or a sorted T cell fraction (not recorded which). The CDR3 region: CASSFAGGSDTQYF. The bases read TGTGCCAGCAGCTTTGCAGGGGGATCAGATACGCAGTATTTT. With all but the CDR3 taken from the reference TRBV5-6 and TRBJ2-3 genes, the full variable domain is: DAGVTQSPTHLIKTRGQQVTLRCSPKSGHDTVSWYQQALGQGPQFIFQYYEEEERQRGNFPDRFSGHQFPNYSSELNVNALLLGDSALYLCASSFAGGSDTQYFGPGTRLTVL.